These T cell receptor beta chains were read from a single sample in a study of blood T cell repertoires in COVID-19. The assay was immunoSEQ multiplex PCR, and TCRdb's table has in-frame clones only and misses some. The table records roughly 76,000 clones, 80% to 90% of them present only once. What was sequenced was PBMCs or T cells enriched from blood (not recorded which). The receptors shown here come from a woman between 50 and 59 years old with acute COVID-19. The CDR3 runs from the conserved cysteine through the conserved F or W. The order of the fields is D gene, clone size, V gene, J gene, CDR3 DNA, CDR3 protein. D genes are given only for firm matches. Where a row states a size, it is once, few, many or the class of an expanded clone; other rows omit it.

D: -
size: once
V: TRBV7-3
J: TRBJ2-7
DNA: TGTGCCAGCAGCTTAAGCAGGGAATCGTACGAGCAGTACTTC
CDR3: CASSLSRESYEQYF

D: TRBD2
size: -
V: TRBV19
J: TRBJ2-7
DNA: TGTGCCAGTAGTATTAGCCTAGCGGGACGAGCTGGGGAGCAGTACTTC
CDR3: CASSISLAGRAGEQYF

D: TRBD1
size: -
V: TRBV6-1
J: TRBJ2-7
DNA: TGTGCCAGCAGTCATTCAATTGGACAGGGGCCCTTCTTC
CDR3: CASSHSIGQGPFF

D: TRBD1
size: once
V: TRBV6-5
J: TRBJ1-2
DNA: TGTGCCAGCAGAGGGGACAGGCCTTTGGGCTACACCTTC
CDR3: CASRGDRPLGYTF

D: -
size: -
V: TRBV5-4
J: TRBJ1-3
DNA: TGTGCCAGCAGCGCACCCGGGACCCTCGGAGGGGCAATAGGAAACACCATATATTTT
CDR3: CASSAPGTLGGAIGNTIYF

D: TRBD1
size: -
V: TRBV7-2
J: TRBJ1-1
DNA: TGTGCCAGCAGCGCTGACAGGGGGAGAACTGAAGCTTTCTTT
CDR3: CASSADRGRTEAFF

D: -
size: -
V: TRBV5-1
J: TRBJ2-7
DNA: TGCGCCAGCAGCTTGATTAGCGACGCCCCCTACGAGCAGTACTTC
CDR3: CASSLISDAPYEQYF

D: TRBD1
size: -
V: TRBV19
J: TRBJ1-3
DNA: TGTGCCAGTAGTATTTGGGGACAGGGCTCTGGAAACACCATATATTTT
CDR3: CASSIWGQGSGNTIYF

D: -
size: -
V: TRBV18
J: TRBJ1-2
DNA: TGTGCCAGCTCACCACTAAACAGGGACTATGGCTACACCTTC
CDR3: CASSPLNRDYGYTF

D: TRBD1
size: -
V: TRBV10-3
J: TRBJ2-2
DNA: TGTGCCATCGGACAGGGGGGGGCCGGGGAGCTGTTTTTT
CDR3: CAIGQGGAGELFF

D: -
size: -
V: TRBV5-5
J: TRBJ2-5
DNA: TGTGCCAGCAGCTTGGGCCCAGGGGAAGAGACCCAGTACTTC
CDR3: CASSLGPGEETQYF

D: TRBD1
size: -
V: TRBV2
J: TRBJ1-2
DNA: TGTGCCAGCAGGGACAGGGCCTCCACTTATGGCTACACCTTC
CDR3: CASRDRASTYGYTF